The present T cell receptor beta chain was sequenced within a study of CD8 T cells in Susac syndrome. Germline values: CDR1 SGHAT, CDR2 FQNNGV. The CDR3 length is 13 residues. Trimming pared 3 bases from V and 8 bases from J, leaving 13 bases between. Reverse transcription of about 0.45 to 1 ug RNA used random hexamers. The authors amplified TCR beta CDR3 across 54 Vbeta and 13 Jbeta using immunoSEQ multiplex PCR. Using its own MiXCR run on the immunoSEQ multiplex PCR reads, TCRdb lists one record per CDR3 protein. The table has around 180,000 distinct CDR3 sequences, under 95% seen once; the top ten hold 0.12%.

The V and J genes are TRBV11-2 and TRBJ1-2; D call uncertain. Sequences were obtained from CD4+ T cells from PBMCs. This clonotype was obtained from a human donor with Susac syndrome. CDR3 loop: CASSLGGFGGYTF. Here the CDR3 DNA reads TGTGCCAGCAGCTTGGGAGGGTTTGGCGGCTACACCTTC.